This T cell receptor beta chain was retrieved from a study of blood T cell repertoires in COVID-19 (dated by TCRdb to 2020 to 2021). For the wider study: The collaborator samples originated in the United States, Italy and Spain and spanned the acute and convalescent phases of COVID-19. The repertoires were made available in a free public database intended to serve as a resource for research on the immune response to SARS-CoV-2. The samples were drawn from the first 160 participants of the ongoing ImmuneRACE study and from 1,254 subjects provided by 6 global collaborators. HLA class I and class II types, where available, came from metadata supplied by the sample provider rather than from assay-based typing. Nearly every sample came with metadata listing a de-identified subject ID, COVID-19 status, age in years and sex. The prospective study material was composed of cDNA or gDNA derived from T cells, B-cell-depleted T cells, or PBMCs. The dataset comprised deeply sampled blood TCRbeta repertoires from subjects exposed to, actively infected with, or recovered from COVID-19. General conclusions and limits of the study: How much clinical and demographic metadata was included differed by source and by participant, and the metadata was provided uncurated.

TCRbeta CDR3 regions were amplified from genomic DNA using the immunoSEQ Assay, a bias-controlled multiplex PCR. Per the original workflow: The number of nucleated cells in each sample was estimated by amplification of reference gene primers within the assay. Sequence reads were collapsed and filtered to measure the absolute abundance of every unique TCRbeta CDR3 rearrangement. Productive Simpson clonality was computed per sample as the square root of Simpson's diversity index over productive rearrangements. TCRdb's version of the immuneACCESS table is confined to in-frame rearrangements and falls short of the full clone set. An unresolved V gene accounts for under half of the shortfall where checked; the remainder is of unknown origin. V, J and clone size derive from that table, while D and trimming were established from the DNA sequence. This sample gives about 190,000 clones in total; roughly 80% of them show up just once. Approximately 4.7% of the sample lies in the top ten.

Germline trimming: 8 bases from V, 0 bases from J; junction bases outside gene matches: 10. From a lookup of the germline V gene, CDR1 and CDR2 are SNHLY and FYNNEI. Including the terminal cysteine and phenylalanine, the CDR3 comprises 16 residues. CDR3 DNA only is kept here, 48 bases in frame from base 1. In its sample, this clone was seen once. The target of this receptor is not known. Base qualities were left out, and no much larger clone turns up one base away. Participants in the prospective study were aged roughly 18 to 100 years, lived in 20 to 30 United States geographic areas, and enrolled through a virtual design. In the prospective study, cohorts were assigned on the basis of participant-reported clinical history obtained from a screening survey and a study questionnaire. Mobile phlebotomists in the prospective study collected whole blood, serum and a nasopharyngeal or oropharyngeal swab from every participant. Participants in the prospective study had the option to provide additional blood draws and questionnaires over a roughly two-month period. Before DNA extraction, prospective study blood samples were shipped either frozen or at room temperature.

The receptor's source is a woman aged 55-69 years with acute COVID-19. Sequencing input: PBMCs or T cells enriched from blood (not recorded which). The chain is made from TRBV2 and TRBJ2-1, with 7 junctional bases fitting TRBD1. The DNA sequence follows: TGTGCCAGCGGAGTACGTCGGGACAGCTCCTACAATGAGCAGTTCTTC. It is translated as CASGVRRDSSYNEQFF.